This T cell receptor (beta chain) was captured by sequencing in a study of molecular identifiers for immune sequencing clone quantification. Study-wide results and limits: Reports indicate spiked Jurkat TCR RNA from one cell could be found among roughly 980,000 naive cells. More than 97% of effector molecules, versus under 1% of naive-cell molecules, belonged to clones above 20 RNA copies.

This CDR3 is 18 amino acids long. The germline gives CDR1 SGHAT, CDR2 FQNNGV. Turning to this clonotype: What it recognizes is unknown. Just one base apart from a much larger clone, this may be a read error.

Previously described methods and listed TCR primers were employed for the bulk TCR libraries. TCRdb re-called the PCR reads with MiXCR, one entry per CDR3 protein. This sample has some 650,000 distinct CDR3 sequences, with 20% found just once. As CD8+CD4-CCR7+CD45RA+ cells, naive CD8 T cells were sorted. This TCR came from a human donor in good health. Some libraries in this study had Jurkat cell RNA spiked in. The sequenced sample was naive CD8+ T cells from blood, with Jurkat cell RNA spiked in. Subset of the sample: FACS-sorted CD8+CD4-CCR7+CD45RA+ naive T cells. V is TRBV11-2 and J is TRBJ1-4; 8 bases match TRBD1. In DNA form, the CDR3 reads TGTGCCAGCAGCTTAGCTTGGCAGGGGGCTGGAACTAATGAAAAACTGCTTTTT. This encodes CASSLAWQGAGTNEKLLF.